This passage covers 17 T cell receptor beta chains from one sample sequenced in a study of T cell responses to AZD1222 COVID-19 vaccine. Clones were sequenced by immunoSEQ multiplex PCR, and TCRdb holds only the in-frame ones, with some missing. The repertoire holds over 150,000 clones, with 92% as singletons. The sample consisted of peripheral blood, taken on day 0 of AZD1222 vaccination. The source is an adult in good health.

The chain recombines TRBV6-5 with TRBJ1-4, with D possibly TRBD1 on 6 matching bases. The germline V gene encodes CDR1 MNHEY and CDR2 SVGAGI. The CDR3 is 13 residues long. V lost 7 bases and J lost 4, with 10 bases in between. CDR3 sequence: CASNRVSNEKLFF. CDR3 nucleotides: TGTGCCAGCAACAGGGTCAGTAATGAAAAACTGTTTTTT.

This clone appeared once. The gene calls are TRBV20-1 and TRBJ2-7; D is possibly TRBD2 (5 bases). CDR3 size: 13 residues. V was clipped by 3 bases and J by 5 bases, with 14 bases between them. Germline loops: CDR1 DFQATT, CDR2 SNEGSKA (reference sequence). CDR3 in amino acids: CSASSAKGNEQYF. Here the CDR3 DNA reads TGCAGTGCTAGTAGCGCTAAAGGGAACGAGCAGTACTTC.

This chain uses TRBV5-1 with TRBJ2-1, with D perhaps TRBD2 (7 bases). CDR1 is SGHRS and CDR2 is YFSETQ in the germline V gene. Trimming shortened V by 9 bases and J by 5 bases, and 18 bases separated the two germline ends. CDR3 length equals 14 residues. In nucleotides, the CDR3 is TGCGCCACCTCTCGGGGGGAGGGGGACAATGAGCAGTTCTTC. Protein product: CATSRGEGDNEQFF.

The rearrangement links TRBV7-8 to TRBJ1-2; 7 positions agree with TRBD1. The CDR3 contains 14 residues. With 0 bases clipped from V and 4 bases from J, the junction kept 2 bases outside the gene matches. Germline values: CDR1 SGHVS, CDR2 FQNEAQ. The CDR3: CASSLAGGAYGYTF. The CDR3 coding sequence is TGTGCCAGCAGCTTAGCAGGGGGCGCCTATGGCTACACCTTC.

There are a few counts of this clone. The V call is TRBV4-1, the J call TRBJ1-5; D gene uncertain. The length of the CDR3 is 14 residues. V lost 4 bases, J lost 3 bases, and 10 bases lay in between. CDR1 MGHRA and CDR2 YSYEKL come from the germline V gene. The CDR3 DNA is TGCGCCAGCAGCCTTGTTCCAGACAATCAGCCCCAGCATTTT. It translates to CASSLVPDNQPQHF.

The CDR3 spells CASSLVGVESTDTQYF. CDR3 DNA sequence: TGTGCCAGCAGTTTAGTAGGGGTCGAGAGCACAGATACGCAGTATTTT. The V call is TRBV27, the J call TRBJ2-3; D is possibly TRBD1 (5 bases). Germline V lookup: CDR1 MNHEY, CDR2 SMNVEV (reference sequence). The V end was cut by 2 bases, the J end by 0 bases, with 12 bases between. The CDR3 has 16 amino acids.

A single count supports this clone. The chain uses TRBV5-6 and TRBJ2-3; weak D call: TRBD2 (5 bases). This CDR3 spans 16 amino acids. The V gene's germline CDR1 is SGHDT and CDR2 YYEEEE. The germline V and J ends were trimmed by 2 bases and 0 bases, with 13 bases remaining between them. Written as DNA, the CDR3 is TGTGCCAGCAGCTTAACAGCGGTTCCTAGCACAGATACGCAGTATTTT. This encodes CASSLTAVPSTDTQYF.

The rearrangement uses TRBV25-1 and TRBJ2-3; D unresolved. In germline, CDR1 is MGHDK, CDR2 SYGVNS. V lost 4 bases to trimming and J lost 2 bases, with 10 bases between them. The CDR3 consists of 14 residues. DNA of the CDR3: TGTGCCAGCAGTGCGGAAGTGAACACAGATACGCAGTATTTT. It codes for CASSAEVNTDTQYF.

The chain uses TRBV4-1 and TRBJ1-5; D gene unclear. Germline lookup yields CDR1 MGHRA and CDR2 YSYEKL. The CDR3 is 15 amino acids. Trimming took 0 bases from V and 0 from J, leaving 6 bases between them. Here the CDR3 DNA reads TGCGCCAGCAGCCAAGACTATTATAGCAATCAGCCCCAGCATTTT. Its translation: CASSQDYYSNQPQHF.

The genes are TRBV6-5 and TRBJ1-3; possible D gene TRBD1, 6 bases. The V gene's germline CDR1 is MNHEY and CDR2 SVGAGI. V was cut by 3 bases and J by 0 bases, with 12 bases left in between. The CDR3 covers 16 residues. Here the CDR3 reads CASSYRGGLSGNTIYF. Here the CDR3 DNA reads TGTGCCAGCAGTTATAGAGGGGGACTCTCTGGAAACACCATATATTTT.

The rearrangement joins TRBV10-2 to TRBJ1-1; D is possibly TRBD1 (6 bases). Germline V CDR1 and CDR2: WSHSY, SAAADI. This CDR3 has 17 amino acids. Trimming cost V 6 bases and J 0 bases, with 20 bases left between them. CDR3 amino acids: CASRLGTGSAMNTEAFF. DNA of the CDR3: TGCGCCAGCAGGCTAGGAACAGGGTCGGCCATGAACACTGAAGCTTTCTTT.

With regard to this clone: An end of the junction differs from the germline gene, which may be a read error. The chain links TRBV11-2 to TRBJ2-1, with no clear D. The germline CDR1 and CDR2 sequences are SGHAT and FQNNGV. The length of the CDR3 is 11 residues. The CDR3 protein is CASSLDVGRFF. As DNA, the CDR3 is TGTGCCAGCAGCCTAGATGTTGGGCGGTTCTTC.

Here the CDR3 reads CASSVGRADTQYF. CDR3 sequence (DNA): TGTGCCAGCAGCGTTGGACGAGCAGATACGCAGTATTTT. The chain recombines TRBV9 with TRBJ2-3; D gene ambiguous. The germline CDR1 and CDR2 sequences are SGDLS and YYNGEE. The V end was cut by 2 bases, the J end by 4 bases, with 8 bases between. CDR3 size: 13 residues. The entire variable domain, with the rest obtained from reference TRBV9 and TRBJ2-3, is as follows: DSGVTQTPKHLITATGQRVTLRCSPRSGDLSVYWYQQSLDQGLQFLIQYYNGEERAKGNILERFSAQQFPDLHSELNLSSLELGDSALYFCASSVGRADTQYFGPGTRLTVL.

The CDR3 bases are TGCGCCAGCAGCTTGGTTCAGGGTTATAATTCACCCCTCCACTTT. Protein product: CASSLVQGYNSPLHF. V usage is TRBV5-1 and J usage is TRBJ1-6; D might be TRBD1 (5 bases). CDR3 length: 15 amino acids. Trimming shortened V by 0 bases and J by 4 bases, and 8 bases separated the two germline ends. Germline V gene lookup returns CDR1 SGHRS and CDR2 YFSETQ. The variable domain in full, with the rest retrieved from reference TRBV5-1 and TRBJ1-6, is KAGVTQTPRYLIKTRGQQVTLSCSPISGHRSVSWYQQTPGQGLQFLFEYFSETQRNKGNFPGRFSGRQFSNSRSEMNVSTLELGDSALYLCASSLVQGYNSPLHFGNGTRLTVT.

This clone was seen once. The genes are TRBV25-1 and TRBJ1-3; D remains unclear. Germline V lookup: CDR1 MGHDK, CDR2 SYGVNS. The CDR3 runs to 14 residues. Trimming removed 6 bases from V and 0 bases from J, with 9 bases in between. CDR3 amino acids: CASRDEVSGNTIYF. The CDR3 bases are TGTGCCAGCAGAGACGAAGTCTCTGGAAACACCATATATTTT.

The V call is TRBV12-2, the J call TRBJ1-4; TRBD1 reflects the table's D call only, with no check against the DNA. TRBV12-2 is recorded as a pseudogene. This CDR3 has 14 amino acids. The CDR3 DNA is TGTGCAAGTCGCTTAGAGGGACAGAATGAAAAACTGTTTTTT. Amino acid sequence: CASRLEGQNEKLFF.

In regard to this clone: The sample contains more than one DNA sequence encoding this CDR3. CDR3 amino acids: CASSYGTYNEQFF. Here the CDR3 DNA reads TGTGCCAGCAGTTACGGAACCTACAATGAGCAGTTCTTC. The J gene is TRBJ2-1, the V gene TRBV6-5; D gene unclear. V shed 2 bases and J shed 2 bases, with 4 bases lying between them. The CDR3 runs 13 residues. Germline assignment: CDR1 MNHEY and CDR2 SVGAGI.